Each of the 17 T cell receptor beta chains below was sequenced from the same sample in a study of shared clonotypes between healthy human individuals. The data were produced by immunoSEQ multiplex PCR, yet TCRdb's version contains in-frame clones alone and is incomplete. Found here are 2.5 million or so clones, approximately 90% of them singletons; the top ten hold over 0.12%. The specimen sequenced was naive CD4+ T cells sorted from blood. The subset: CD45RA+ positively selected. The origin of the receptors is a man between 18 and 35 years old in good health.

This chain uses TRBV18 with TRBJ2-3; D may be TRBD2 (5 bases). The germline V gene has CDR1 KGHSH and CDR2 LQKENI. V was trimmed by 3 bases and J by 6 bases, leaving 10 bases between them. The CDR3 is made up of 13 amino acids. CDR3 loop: CASSPQPGDTQYF. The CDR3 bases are TGTGCCAGCTCACCTCAACCGGGGGATACGCAGTATTTT.

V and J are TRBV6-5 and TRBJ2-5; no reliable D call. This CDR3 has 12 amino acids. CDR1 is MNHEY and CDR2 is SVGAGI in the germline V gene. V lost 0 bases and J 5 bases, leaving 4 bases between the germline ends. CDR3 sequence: CASSYSWETQYF. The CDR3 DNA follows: TGTGCCAGCAGTTACTCCTGGGAGACCCAGTACTTC.

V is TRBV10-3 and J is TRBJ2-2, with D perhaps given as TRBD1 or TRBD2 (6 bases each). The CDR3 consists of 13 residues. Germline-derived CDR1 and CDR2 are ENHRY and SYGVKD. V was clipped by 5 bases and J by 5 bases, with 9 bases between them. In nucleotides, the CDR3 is TGTGCCATCAGTCTAGGGGGGACCGGGGAGCTGTTTTTT. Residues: CAISLGGTGELFF.

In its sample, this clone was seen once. CDR3 region: CASQVTGANVLTF. The CDR3, as DNA: TGTGCCAGCCAGGTGACTGGGGCCAACGTCCTGACTTTC. This sequence joins TRBV6-5 and TRBJ2-6, with unresolved D. V was clipped by 8 bases and J by 2 bases, with 7 bases between them. CDR3 length: 13 amino acids. CDR1 and CDR2 (germline): MNHEY, SVGAGI.

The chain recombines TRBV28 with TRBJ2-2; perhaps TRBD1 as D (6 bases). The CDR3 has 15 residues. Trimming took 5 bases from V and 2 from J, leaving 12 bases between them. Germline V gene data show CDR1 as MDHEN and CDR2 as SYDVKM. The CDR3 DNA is TGTGCCAGCAGTCCCGGACAGAGAAACACCGGGGAGCTGTTTTTT. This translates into CASSPGQRNTGELFF.

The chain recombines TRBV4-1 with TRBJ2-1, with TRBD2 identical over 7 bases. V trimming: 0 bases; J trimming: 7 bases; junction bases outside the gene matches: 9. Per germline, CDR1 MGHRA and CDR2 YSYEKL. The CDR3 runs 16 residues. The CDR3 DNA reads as TGCGCCAGCAGCCAAGAGCGGGGGAAGCGTAGGAATGAGCAGTTCTTC. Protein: CASSQERGKRRNEQFF.

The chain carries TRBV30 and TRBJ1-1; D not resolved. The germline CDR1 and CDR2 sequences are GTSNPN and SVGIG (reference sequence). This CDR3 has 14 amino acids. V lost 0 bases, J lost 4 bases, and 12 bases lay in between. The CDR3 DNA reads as TGTGCCTGGAGTGTAGGGTGGTGGGGCACTGAAGCTTTCTTT. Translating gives CAWSVGWWGTEAFF.

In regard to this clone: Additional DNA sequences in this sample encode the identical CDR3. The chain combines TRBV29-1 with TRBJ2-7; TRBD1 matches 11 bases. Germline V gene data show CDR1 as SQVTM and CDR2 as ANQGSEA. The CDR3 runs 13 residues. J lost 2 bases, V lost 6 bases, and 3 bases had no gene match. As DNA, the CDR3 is TGCAGCGTGGGGACAGGGGGTCCCTACGAGCAGTACTTC. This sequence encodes CSVGTGGPYEQYF.

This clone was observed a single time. CDR3 residues: CASSLLRTDTQYF. DNA of the CDR3: TGTGCCAGCAGCTTGCTCCGCACAGATACGCAGTATTTT. The chain couples TRBV5-5 to TRBJ2-3; D gene unclear. Germline V gene sequence: CDR1 SGHKS, CDR2 YYEKEE (reference sequence). V gave up 1 base and J gave up 1 base, with 4 bases separating them. The CDR3 totals 13 residues. Combining the CDR3 with reference TRBV5-5 and TRBJ2-3 gives the whole variable domain DAGVTQSPTHLIKTRGQQVTLRCSPISGHKSVSWYQQVLGQGPQFIFQYYEKEERGRGNFPDRFSARQFPNYSSELNVNALLLGDSALYLCASSLLRTDTQYFGPGTRLTVL.

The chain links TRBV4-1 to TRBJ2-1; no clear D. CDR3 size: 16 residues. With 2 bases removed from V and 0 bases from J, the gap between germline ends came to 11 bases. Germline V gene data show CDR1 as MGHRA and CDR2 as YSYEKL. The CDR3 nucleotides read TGCGCCAGCAGCCAAAGGGCTGTTAGCTCCTACAATGAGCAGTTCTTC. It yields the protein CASSQRAVSSYNEQFF.

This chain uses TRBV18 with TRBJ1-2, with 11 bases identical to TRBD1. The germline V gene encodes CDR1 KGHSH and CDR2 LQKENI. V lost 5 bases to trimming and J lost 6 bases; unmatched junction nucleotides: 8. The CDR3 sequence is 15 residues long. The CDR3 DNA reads TGTGCCAGCTCATTCCGGACAGGGGGCGCCGATGGCTACACCTTC. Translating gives CASSFRTGGADGYTF.

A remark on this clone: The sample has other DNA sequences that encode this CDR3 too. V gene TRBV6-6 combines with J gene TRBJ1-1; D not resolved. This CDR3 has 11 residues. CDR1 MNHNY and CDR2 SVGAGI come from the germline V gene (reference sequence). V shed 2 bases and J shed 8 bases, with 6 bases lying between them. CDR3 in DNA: TGTGCCAGCAGTTACCTTGCGGAAGCTTTCTTT. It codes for CASSYLAEAFF.

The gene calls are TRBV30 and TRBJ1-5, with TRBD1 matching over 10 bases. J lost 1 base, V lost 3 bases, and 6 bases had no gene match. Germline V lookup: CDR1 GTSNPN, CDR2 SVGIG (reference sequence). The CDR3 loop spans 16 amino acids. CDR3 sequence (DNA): TGTGCCTGGAGCCGACAGGGGGCGCAGAGCAATCAGCCCCAGCATTTT. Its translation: CAWSRQGAQSNQPQHF.

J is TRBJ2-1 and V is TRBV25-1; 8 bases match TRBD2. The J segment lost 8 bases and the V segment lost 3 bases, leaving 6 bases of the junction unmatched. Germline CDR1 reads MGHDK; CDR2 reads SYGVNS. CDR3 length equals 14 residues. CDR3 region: CASSDPRGGYEQFF. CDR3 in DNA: TGTGCCAGCAGTGACCCTCGGGGGGGCTATGAGCAGTTCTTC. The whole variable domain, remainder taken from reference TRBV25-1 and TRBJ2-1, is EADIYQTPRYLVIGTGKKITLECSQTMGHDKMYWYQQDPGMELHLIHYSYGVNSTEKGDLSSESTVSRIRTEHFPLTLESARPSHTSQYLCASSDPRGGYEQFFGPGTRLTVL.

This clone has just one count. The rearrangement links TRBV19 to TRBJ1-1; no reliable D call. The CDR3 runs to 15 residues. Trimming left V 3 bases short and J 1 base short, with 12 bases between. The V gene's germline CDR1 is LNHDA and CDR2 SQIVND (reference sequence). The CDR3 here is CASSMENRPNTEAFF. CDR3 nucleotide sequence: TGTGCCAGTAGTATGGAGAACAGACCGAACACTGAAGCTTTCTTT.

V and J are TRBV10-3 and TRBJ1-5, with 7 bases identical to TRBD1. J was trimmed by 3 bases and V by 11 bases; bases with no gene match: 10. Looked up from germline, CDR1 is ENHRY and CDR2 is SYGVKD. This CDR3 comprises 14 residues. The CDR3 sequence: CAVRQGVDNQPQHF. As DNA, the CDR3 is TGTGCCGTGAGACAGGGAGTGGACAATCAGCCCCAGCATTTT.

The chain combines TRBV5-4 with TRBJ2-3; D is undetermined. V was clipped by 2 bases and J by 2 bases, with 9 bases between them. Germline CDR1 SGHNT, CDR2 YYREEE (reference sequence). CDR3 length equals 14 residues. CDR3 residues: CASSFTSNTDTQYF. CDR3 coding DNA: TGTGCCAGCAGCTTTACGTCGAACACAGATACGCAGTATTTT.